This record looks at one T cell receptor beta chain sequence and its context. This specimen comes from a study of T cell responses to AZD1222 COVID-19 vaccine. Profiled with immunoSEQ multiplex PCR; TCRdb holds only in-frame clones, not every one. The sample shows 100,000 or so clones, 92% of them seen only once. The input for sequencing was peripheral blood, taken 28 days after the second AZD1222 dose. This TCR came from an adult who received the AZD1222 COVID-19 vaccine.

The DNA of the CDR3 is TGTGCCAGCTCACCAACTCCCGCAGGGGACCCGGACCACTATGGCTACACCTTC. As protein: CASSPTPAGDPDHYGYTF. The chain is built from TRBV18 and TRBJ1-2, with a weak D call TRBD1 (6 bases). This CDR3 comprises 18 residues. Trimming cost V 2 bases and J 3 bases, with 22 bases left between them. Germline CDR1 reads KGHSH; CDR2 reads LQKENI.